This TCR beta chain came from a study of T-cell reconstitution after alpha-beta-depleted transplantation in children. General study findings and limits: Newly produced T cells mostly provided counts and TCRbeta diversity after one year, as hyperexpanded clones declined. As was reported, about two months after transplant, alpha-beta T cells came from several hundred expanded graft clones. Diversity of TCRbeta at day 60 was high in some patients, arising from surviving recipient T cells and thymic progenitors.

As to this clonotype: Its target is unknown.

CDR1 MNHEY and CDR2 SVGEGT come from the germline V gene. V lost 2 bases and J lost 2, with 10 bases in between. There are 14 residues in the CDR3. Researchers prepared the TCRbeta library using unique molecular identifiers, the study reports. One entry per CDR3 protein results from TCRdb running MiXCR on the PCR reads. Of 600,000 to 800,000 distinct CDR3 sequences listed, about an eighth are singletons. The V call is TRBV6-2 or TRBV6-3, the J call TRBJ2-7, with D possibly being TRBD1 (6 bases). The specimen was PBMCs, collected before TCRalphabeta/CD19-depleted stem cell transplant. The sequence was collected from a girl aged 2-10 years with congenital amegakaryocytic thrombocytopenia, due to receive a stem cell transplant. CDR3 in DNA: TGTGCCAGCAGTTACGGGACAAGAGCCTACGAGCAGTACTTC. It codes for CASSYGTRAYEQYF.